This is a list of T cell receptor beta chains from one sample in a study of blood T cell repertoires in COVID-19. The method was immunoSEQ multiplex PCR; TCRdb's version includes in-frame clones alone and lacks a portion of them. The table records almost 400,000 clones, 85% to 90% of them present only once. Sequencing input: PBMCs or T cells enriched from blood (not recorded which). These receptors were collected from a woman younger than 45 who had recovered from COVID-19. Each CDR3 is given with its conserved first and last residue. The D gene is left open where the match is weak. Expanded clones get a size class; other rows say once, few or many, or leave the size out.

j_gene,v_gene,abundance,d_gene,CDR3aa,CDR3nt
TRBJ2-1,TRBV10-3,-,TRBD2,CAISQNVAGGGNEQFF,TGTGCCATCAGTCAGAATGTAGCGGGAGGCGGTAATGAGCAGTTCTTC
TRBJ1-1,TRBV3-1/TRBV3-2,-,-,CASSQAVTMNTEAFF,TGTGCCAGCAGCCAAGCAGTGACAATGAACACTGAAGCTTTCTTT
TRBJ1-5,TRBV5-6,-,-,CASSLLPGGQPQHF,TGTGCCAGCAGCTTATTGCCGGGGGGTCAGCCCCAGCATTTT
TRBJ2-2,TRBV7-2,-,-,CASSFIRNTGELFF,TGTGCCAGCAGCTTTATCAGGAACACCGGGGAGCTGTTTTTT
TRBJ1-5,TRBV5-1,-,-,CASSSQSGQPQHF,TGCGCCAGCAGCTCGCAATCAGGGCAGCCCCAGCATTTT
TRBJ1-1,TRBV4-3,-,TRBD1,CASSPGQGNTEAFF,TGCGCCAGCAGCCCCGGACAGGGGAACACTGAAGCTTTCTTT
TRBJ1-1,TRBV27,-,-,CASSSRYRVRTEAFF,TGTGCCAGCAGTTCGCGCTACAGGGTGCGGACTGAAGCTTTCTTT
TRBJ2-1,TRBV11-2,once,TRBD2,CASSLGLAVYNEQFF,TGTGCCAGCAGCTTAGGCCTAGCGGTTTACAATGAGCAGTTCTTC
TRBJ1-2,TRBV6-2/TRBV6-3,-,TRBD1,CASSYVNRGRSSGYTF,TGTGCCAGCAGTTACGTTAACAGGGGGCGATCGAGCGGCTACACCTTC
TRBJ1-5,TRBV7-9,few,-,CASSQFPGTHSNQPQHF,TGTGCCAGCAGCCAATTCCCAGGTACTCATAGCAATCAGCCCCAGCATTTT
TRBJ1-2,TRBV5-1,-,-,CASSSRGSGGYTF,TGCGCCAGCAGCTCTCGGGGGTCGGGTGGCTACACCTTC
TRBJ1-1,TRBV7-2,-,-,CASTFWLNTEAFF,TGTGCCAGCACCTTCTGGCTGAACACTGAAGCTTTCTTT
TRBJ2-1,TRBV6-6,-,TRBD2,CATERGGRHEQFF,TGTGCCACAGAGCGGGGGGGCCGTCATGAGCAGTTCTTC
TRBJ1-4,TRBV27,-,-,CASSSLGGDWHEKLFF,TGTGCCAGCAGTTCTCTGGGGGGGGATTGGCATGAAAAACTGTTTTTT
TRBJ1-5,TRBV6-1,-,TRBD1,CASSDSGGFGQPQHF,TGTGCCAGCAGTGATTCAGGGGGCTTTGGTCAGCCCCAGCATTTT
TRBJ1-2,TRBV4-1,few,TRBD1,CASSPPGGPANYGYTF,TGCGCCAGCAGCCCACCAGGGGGACCAGCTAACTATGGCTACACCTTC
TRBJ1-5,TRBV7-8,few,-,CASSLGIHGASNQPQHF,TGTGCCAGCAGCTTAGGTATCCATGGAGCCAGCAATCAGCCCCAGCATTTT
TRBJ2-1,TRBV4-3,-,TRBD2,CASSQDFTSGHNEQFF,TGCGCCAGCAGCCAAGATTTCACTAGCGGTCACAATGAGCAGTTCTTC
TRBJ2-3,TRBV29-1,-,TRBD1,CSVGGLGRGPPDTQYF,TGCAGCGTTGGGGGGTTGGGTAGGGGGCCCCCAGATACGCAGTATTTT
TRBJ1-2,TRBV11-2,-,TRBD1,CASSFQGAAGYTF,TGTGCCAGCAGCTTCCAGGGGGCGGCTGGCTACACCTTC
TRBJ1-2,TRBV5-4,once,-,CASSLVAGYGYTF,TGTGCCAGCAGCTTGGTGGCTGGCTATGGCTACACCTTC
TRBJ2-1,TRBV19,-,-,CASSIDSGSFEGYNEQFF,TGTGCCAGTAGTATAGACAGCGGATCTTTCGAGGGCTACAATGAGCAGTTCTTC
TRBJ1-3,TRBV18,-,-,CASSPPNRVGGNTIYF,TGTGCCAGCTCACCCCCGAACAGGGTTGGTGGAAACACCATATATTTT
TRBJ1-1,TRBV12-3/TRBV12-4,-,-,CASSFWADTEAFF,TGTGCCAGCAGTTTTTGGGCAGATACTGAAGCTTTCTTT
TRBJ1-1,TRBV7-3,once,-,CASSPAGMVSTEAFF,TGTGCCAGCAGCCCAGCGGGGATGGTAAGCACTGAAGCTTTCTTT
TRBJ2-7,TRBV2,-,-,CASSREGATYEQYF,TGTGCCAGCAGCCGGGAGGGGGCGACCTACGAGCAGTACTTC
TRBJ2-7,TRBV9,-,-,CASSVGQTYEQYF,TGTGCCAGCAGCGTTGGACAGACCTACGAGCAGTACTTC
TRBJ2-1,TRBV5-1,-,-,CASSLGPPGNEQFF,TGCGCCAGCAGCTTGGGCCCCCCCGGCAATGAGCAGTTCTTC
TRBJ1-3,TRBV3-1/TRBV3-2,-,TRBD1,CASSQTGGGNTIYF,TGTGCCAGCAGCCAAACAGGGGGAGGAAACACCATATATTTT
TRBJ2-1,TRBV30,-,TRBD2,CAWSTGLGNNEQFF,TGTGCCTGGAGTACGGGACTAGGGAACAATGAGCAGTTCTTC
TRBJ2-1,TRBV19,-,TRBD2,CASSISGLAGVNEQFF,TGTGCCAGTAGTATTTCTGGACTAGCGGGAGTCAATGAGCAGTTCTTC
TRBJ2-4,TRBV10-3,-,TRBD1,CAISESQGVKNIQYF,TGTGCCATCAGTGAGTCACAGGGGGTCAAAAACATTCAGTACTTC
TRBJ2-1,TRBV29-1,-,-,CSVEGQGGSNEQFF,TGCAGCGTTGAAGGGCAGGGGGGCTCCAATGAGCAGTTCTTC
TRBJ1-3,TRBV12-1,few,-,CASSFVGGTTGIYF,TGTGCCAGCAGCTTTGTTGGGGGGACGACGGGCATATATTTT
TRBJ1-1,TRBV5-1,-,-,CASSLAVSNTEAFF,TGCGCCAGCAGCTTGGCTGTAAGCAACACTGAAGCTTTCTTT
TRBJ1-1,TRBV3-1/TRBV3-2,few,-,CASSQDYRGTLTEAFF,TGTGCCAGCAGCCAAGATTACCGGGGGACGCTCACTGAAGCTTTCTTT
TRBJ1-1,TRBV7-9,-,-,CASSFSDGRRGAFF,TGTGCCAGCAGCTTCTCTGACGGTCGTAGAGGAGCTTTCTTT
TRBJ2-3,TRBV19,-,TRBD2,CASSWGGVAGGYDTQYF,TGTGCCAGTAGTTGGGGTGGAGTAGCGGGGGGGTACGATACGCAGTATTTT
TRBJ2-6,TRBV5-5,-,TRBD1,CASSLSGGGFAANVLTF,TGTGCCAGCAGCTTGTCAGGGGGCGGCTTCGCGGCCAACGTCCTGACTTTC
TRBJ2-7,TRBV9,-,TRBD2,CASSVAGGPYEQYF,TGTGCCAGCAGCGTAGCGGGGGGGCCCTACGAGCAGTACTTC
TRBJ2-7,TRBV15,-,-,CATSRDRQGIWREQYF,TGTGCCACCAGCAGAGATCGTCAGGGAATTTGGCGCGAGCAGTACTTC
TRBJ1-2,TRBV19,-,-,CASSIRLEGNYGYTF,TGTGCCAGTAGTATTCGACTGGAGGGTAACTATGGCTACACCTTC
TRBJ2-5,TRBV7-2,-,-,CASSLVYRETQYF,TGTGCCAGCAGCTTAGTGTATCGGGAGACCCAGTACTTC
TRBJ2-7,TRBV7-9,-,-,CASSLPRHSYEQYF,TGTGCCAGCAGCTTACCTCGGCACAGCTACGAGCAGTACTTC
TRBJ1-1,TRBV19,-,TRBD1,CASRRGHRSNTEAFF,TGTGCCAGTAGGAGGGGGCACCGATCGAACACTGAAGCTTTCTTT
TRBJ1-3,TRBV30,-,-,CAWSQGSGNTIYF,TGTGCCTGGAGTCAGGGGTCTGGAAACACCATATATTTT
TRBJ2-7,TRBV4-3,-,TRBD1,CASSQAGTGTPYEQYF,TGCGCCAGCAGCCAAGCCGGGACAGGGACTCCCTACGAGCAGTACTTC
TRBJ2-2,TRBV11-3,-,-,CASSVGTGTGELFF,TGTGCCAGCAGCGTGGGTACGGGAACCGGGGAGCTGTTTTTT
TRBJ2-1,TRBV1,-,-,CYGLIGNEQFF,TGCTACGGGTTAATTGGCAATGAGCAGTTCTTC
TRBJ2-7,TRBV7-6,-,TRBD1,CASSTGTGYEQYF,TGTGCCAGCAGCACCGGGACAGGGTACGAGCAGTACTTC
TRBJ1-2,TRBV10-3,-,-,CAIEGGKRNGYTF,TGTGCCATCGAGGGGGGGAAACGGAATGGCTACACCTTC
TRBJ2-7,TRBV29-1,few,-,CSGGEDYEQYF,TGCAGCGGGGGGGAGGATTACGAGCAGTACTTC
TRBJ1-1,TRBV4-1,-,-,CASSQGRVGTEAFF,TGCGCCAGCAGCCAAGGTCGGGTCGGCACTGAAGCTTTCTTT
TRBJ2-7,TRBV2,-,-,CASYGGDEQYF,TGTGCCAGCTACGGCGGGGACGAGCAGTACTTC
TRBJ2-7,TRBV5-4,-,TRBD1,CASSRRDRDVHEQYF,TGTGCCAGCAGCCGAAGGGACAGGGACGTCCACGAGCAGTACTTC